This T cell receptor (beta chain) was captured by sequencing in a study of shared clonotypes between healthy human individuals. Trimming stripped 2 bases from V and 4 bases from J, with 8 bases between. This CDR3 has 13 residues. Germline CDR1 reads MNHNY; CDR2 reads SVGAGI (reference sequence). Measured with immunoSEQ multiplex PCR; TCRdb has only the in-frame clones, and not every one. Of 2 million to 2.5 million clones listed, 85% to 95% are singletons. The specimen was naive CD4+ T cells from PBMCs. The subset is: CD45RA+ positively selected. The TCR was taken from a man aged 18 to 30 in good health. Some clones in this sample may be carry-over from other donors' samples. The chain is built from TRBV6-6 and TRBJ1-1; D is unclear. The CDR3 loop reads CASSYEVSTEAFF. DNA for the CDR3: TGTGCCAGCAGTTACGAAGTCTCCACTGAAGCTTTCTTT.